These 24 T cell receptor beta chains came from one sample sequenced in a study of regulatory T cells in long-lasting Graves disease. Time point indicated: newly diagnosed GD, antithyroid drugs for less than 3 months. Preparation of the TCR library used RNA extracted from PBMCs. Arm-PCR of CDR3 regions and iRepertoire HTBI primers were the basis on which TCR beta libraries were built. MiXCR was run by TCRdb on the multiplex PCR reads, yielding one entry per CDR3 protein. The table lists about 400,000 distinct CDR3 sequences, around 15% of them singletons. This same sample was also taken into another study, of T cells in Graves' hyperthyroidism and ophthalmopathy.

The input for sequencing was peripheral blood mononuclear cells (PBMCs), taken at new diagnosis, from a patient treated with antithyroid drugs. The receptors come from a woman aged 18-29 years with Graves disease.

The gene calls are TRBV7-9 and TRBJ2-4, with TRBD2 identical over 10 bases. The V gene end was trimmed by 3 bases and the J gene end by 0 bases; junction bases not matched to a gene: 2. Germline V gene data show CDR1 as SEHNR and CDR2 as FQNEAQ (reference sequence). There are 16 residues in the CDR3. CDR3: CASSLGLALAKNIQYF. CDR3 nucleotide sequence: TGTGCCAGCAGCTTGGGACTAGCGTTAGCCAAAAACATTCAGTACTTC.

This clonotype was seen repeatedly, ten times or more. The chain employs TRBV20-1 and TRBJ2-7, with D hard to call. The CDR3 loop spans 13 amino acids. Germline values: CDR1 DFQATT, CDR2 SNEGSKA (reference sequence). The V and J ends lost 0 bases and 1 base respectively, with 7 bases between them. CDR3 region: CSARDGISYEQYF. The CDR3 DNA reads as TGCAGTGCTAGAGACGGAATTTCCTACGAGCAGTACTTC.

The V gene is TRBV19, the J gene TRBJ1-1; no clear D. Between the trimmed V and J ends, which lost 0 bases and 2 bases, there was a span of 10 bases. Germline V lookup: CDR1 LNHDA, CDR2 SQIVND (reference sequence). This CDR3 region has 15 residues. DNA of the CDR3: TGTGCCAGTAGTATAGATCACAGAAGTAACACTGAAGCTTTCTTT. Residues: CASSIDHRSNTEAFF.

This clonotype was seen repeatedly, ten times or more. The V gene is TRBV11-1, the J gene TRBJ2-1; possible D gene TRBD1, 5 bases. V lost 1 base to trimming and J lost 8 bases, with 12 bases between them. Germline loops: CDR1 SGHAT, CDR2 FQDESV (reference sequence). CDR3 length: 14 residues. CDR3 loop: CASSLGWAGHEQFF. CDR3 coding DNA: TGTGCCAGCAGCTTAGGGTGGGCAGGGCATGAGCAGTTCTTC.

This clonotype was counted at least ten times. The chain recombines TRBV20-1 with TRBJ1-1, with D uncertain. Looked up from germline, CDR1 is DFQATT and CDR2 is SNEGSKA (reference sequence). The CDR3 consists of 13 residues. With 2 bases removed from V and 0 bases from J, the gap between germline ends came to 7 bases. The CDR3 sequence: CSARRSVNTEAFF. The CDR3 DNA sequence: TGCAGTGCTAGACGCAGTGTGAACACTGAAGCTTTCTTT.

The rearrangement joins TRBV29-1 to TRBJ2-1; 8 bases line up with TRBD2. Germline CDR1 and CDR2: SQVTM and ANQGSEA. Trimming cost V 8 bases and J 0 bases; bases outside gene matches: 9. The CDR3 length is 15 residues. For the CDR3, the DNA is TGCAGCAGCGGTCCCGGGGGGGGCTCCTACAATGAGCAGTTCTTC. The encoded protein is CSSGPGGGSYNEQFF.

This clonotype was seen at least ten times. The DNA for the CDR3 is TGTGCCAGCAGTGTGGGCACAAACTACACCTTC. It codes for CASSVGTNYTF. The chain is built from TRBV2 and TRBJ1-2; D is unresolved. Germline-derived CDR1 and CDR2 are SNHLY and FYNNEI. The CDR3 extends over 11 amino acids. V lost 4 bases and J 10 bases, leaving 10 bases between the germline ends.

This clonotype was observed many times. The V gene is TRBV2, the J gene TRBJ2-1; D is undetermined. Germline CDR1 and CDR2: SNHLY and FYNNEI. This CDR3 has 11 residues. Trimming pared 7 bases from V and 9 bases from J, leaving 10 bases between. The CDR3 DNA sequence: TGTGCCAGCAAATCCTCCAGTGAGCAGTTCTTC. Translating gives CASKSSSEQFF. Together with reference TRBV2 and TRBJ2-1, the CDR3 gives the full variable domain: EPEVTQTPSHQVTQMGQEVILRCVPISNHLYFYWYRQILGQKVEFLVSFYNNEISEKSEIFDDQFSVERPDGSNFTLKIRSTKLEDSAMYFCASKSSSEQFFGPGTRLTVL.

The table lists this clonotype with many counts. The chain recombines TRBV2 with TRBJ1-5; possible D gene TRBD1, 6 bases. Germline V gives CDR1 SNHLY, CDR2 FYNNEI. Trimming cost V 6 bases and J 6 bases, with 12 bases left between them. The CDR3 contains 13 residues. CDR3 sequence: CASRYRDSQPQHF. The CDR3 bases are TGTGCCAGCAGGTACAGGGATAGTCAGCCCCAGCATTTT.

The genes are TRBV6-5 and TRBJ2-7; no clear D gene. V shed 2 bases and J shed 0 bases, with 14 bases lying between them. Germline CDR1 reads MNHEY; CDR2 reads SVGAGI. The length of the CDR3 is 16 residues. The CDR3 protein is CASSYTDTFSSYEQYF. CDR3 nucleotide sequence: TGTGCCAGCAGTTACACAGACACCTTCAGCTCCTACGAGCAGTACTTC.

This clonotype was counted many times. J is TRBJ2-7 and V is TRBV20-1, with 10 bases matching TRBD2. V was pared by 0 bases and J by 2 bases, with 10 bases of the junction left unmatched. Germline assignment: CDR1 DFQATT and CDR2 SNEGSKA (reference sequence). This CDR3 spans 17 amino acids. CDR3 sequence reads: CSARDSQREGLPYEQYF. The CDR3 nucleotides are TGCAGTGCTAGAGATTCCCAGCGGGAGGGACTACCCTACGAGCAGTACTTC.

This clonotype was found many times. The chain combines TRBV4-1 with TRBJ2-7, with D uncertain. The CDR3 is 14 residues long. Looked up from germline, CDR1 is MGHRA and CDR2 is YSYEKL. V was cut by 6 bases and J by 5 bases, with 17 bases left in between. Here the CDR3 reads CASSTGPRADEQYF. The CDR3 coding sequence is TGCGCCAGCAGTACCGGGCCCCGGGCGGACGAGCAGTACTTC.

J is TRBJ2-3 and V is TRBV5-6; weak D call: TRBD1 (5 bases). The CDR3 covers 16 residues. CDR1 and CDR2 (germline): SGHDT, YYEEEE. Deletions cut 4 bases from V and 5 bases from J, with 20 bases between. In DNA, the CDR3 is TGTGCCAGCAGCCCCCGAGGTGGAGTAAGGGGAGATACGCAGTATTTT. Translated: CASSPRGGVRGDTQYF. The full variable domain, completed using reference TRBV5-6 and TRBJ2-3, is DAGVTQSPTHLIKTRGQQVTLRCSPKSGHDTVSWYQQALGQGPQFIFQYYEEEERQRGNFPDRFSGHQFPNYSSELNVNALLLGDSALYLCASSPRGGVRGDTQYFGPGTRLTVL.

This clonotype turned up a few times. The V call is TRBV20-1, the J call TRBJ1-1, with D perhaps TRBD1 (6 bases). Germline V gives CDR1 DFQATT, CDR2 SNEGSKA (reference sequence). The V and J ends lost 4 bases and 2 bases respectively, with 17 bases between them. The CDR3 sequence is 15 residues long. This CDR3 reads CSATTDSRLNTEAFF. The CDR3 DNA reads TGCAGTGCTACCACGGACAGTAGGCTTAACACTGAAGCTTTCTTT.

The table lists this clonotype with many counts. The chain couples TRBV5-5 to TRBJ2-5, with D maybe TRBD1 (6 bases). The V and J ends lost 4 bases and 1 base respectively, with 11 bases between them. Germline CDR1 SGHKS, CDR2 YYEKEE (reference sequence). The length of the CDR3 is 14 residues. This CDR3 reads CASSHRTVQETQYF. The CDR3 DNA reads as TGTGCCAGCAGCCACCGGACAGTCCAAGAGACCCAGTACTTC. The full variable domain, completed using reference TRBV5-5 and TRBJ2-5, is DAGVTQSPTHLIKTRGQQVTLRCSPISGHKSVSWYQQVLGQGPQFIFQYYEKEERGRGNFPDRFSARQFPNYSSELNVNALLLGDSALYLCASSHRTVQETQYFGPGTRLLVL.

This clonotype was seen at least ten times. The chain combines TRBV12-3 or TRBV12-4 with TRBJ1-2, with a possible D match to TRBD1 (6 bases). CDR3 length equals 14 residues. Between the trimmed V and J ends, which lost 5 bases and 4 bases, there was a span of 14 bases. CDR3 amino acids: CASSGPGHSYGYTF. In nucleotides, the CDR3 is TGTGCCAGCAGTGGCCCGGGACACTCCTATGGCTACACCTTC.

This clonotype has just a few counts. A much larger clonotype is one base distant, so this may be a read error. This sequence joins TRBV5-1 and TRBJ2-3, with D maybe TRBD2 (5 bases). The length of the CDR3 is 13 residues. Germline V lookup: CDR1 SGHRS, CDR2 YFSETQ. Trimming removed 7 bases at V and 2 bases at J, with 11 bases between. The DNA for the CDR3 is TGCGCCAGCGGAACAGCGGACACAGATACGCAGTATTTT. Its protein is CASGTADTDTQYF.

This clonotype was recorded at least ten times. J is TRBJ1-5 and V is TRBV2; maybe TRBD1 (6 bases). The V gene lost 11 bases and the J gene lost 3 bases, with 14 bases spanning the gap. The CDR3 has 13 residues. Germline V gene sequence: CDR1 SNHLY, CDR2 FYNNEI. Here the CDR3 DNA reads TGTGCCTCCCAGGGGCGGTTCAATCAGCCCCAGCATTTT. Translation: CASQGRFNQPQHF.

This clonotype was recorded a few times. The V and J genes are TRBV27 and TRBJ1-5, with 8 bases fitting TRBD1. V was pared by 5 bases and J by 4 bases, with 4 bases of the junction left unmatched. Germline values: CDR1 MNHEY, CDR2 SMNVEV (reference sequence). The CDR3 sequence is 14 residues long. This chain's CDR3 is CASSARQGNQPQHF. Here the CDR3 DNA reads TGTGCCAGCAGTGCTAGACAGGGGAATCAGCCCCAGCATTTT.

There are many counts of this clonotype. The CDR3 DNA reads TGTGCCAGCTCATCTTTGAGAGGAGCTAGCGGGGACACAGATACGCAGTATTTT. Translating gives CASSSLRGASGDTDTQYF. This rearrangement joins TRBV18 to TRBJ2-3, with TRBD2 identical over 9 bases. Germline loops: CDR1 KGHSH, CDR2 LQKENI. This CDR3 contains 18 residues. J lost 2 bases, V lost 5 bases, and 14 bases had no gene match.

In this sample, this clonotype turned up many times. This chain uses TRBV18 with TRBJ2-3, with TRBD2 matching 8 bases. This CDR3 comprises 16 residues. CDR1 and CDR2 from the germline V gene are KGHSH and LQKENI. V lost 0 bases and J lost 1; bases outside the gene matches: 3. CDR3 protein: CASSPPLAGGTDTQYF. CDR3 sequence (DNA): TGTGCCAGCTCACCACCGCTAGCGGGCGGCACAGATACGCAGTATTTT.

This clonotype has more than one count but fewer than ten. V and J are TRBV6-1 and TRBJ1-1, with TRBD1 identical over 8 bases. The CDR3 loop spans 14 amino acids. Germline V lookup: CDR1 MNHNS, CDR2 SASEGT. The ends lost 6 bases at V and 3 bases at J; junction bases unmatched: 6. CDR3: CASSRQGYHTEAFF. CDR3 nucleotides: TGTGCCAGCAGCCGACAGGGGTATCACACTGAAGCTTTCTTT.

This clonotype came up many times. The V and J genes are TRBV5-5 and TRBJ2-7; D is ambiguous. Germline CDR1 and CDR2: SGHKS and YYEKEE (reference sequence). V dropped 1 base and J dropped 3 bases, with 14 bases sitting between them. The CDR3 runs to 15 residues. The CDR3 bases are TGTGCCAGCAGCTTGTTAAGGGCCCGAGACTACGAGCAGTACTTC. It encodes CASSLLRARDYEQYF.

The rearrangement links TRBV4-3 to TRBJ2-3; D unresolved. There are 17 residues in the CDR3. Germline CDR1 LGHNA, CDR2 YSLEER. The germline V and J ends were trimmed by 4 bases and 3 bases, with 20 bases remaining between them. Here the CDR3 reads CASSPALADRRTDTQYF. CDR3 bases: TGCGCCAGCAGCCCAGCACTTGCAGACCGGCGAACAGATACGCAGTATTTT.